One T cell receptor (beta chain) is described in this entry. The length of the CDR3 is 16 residues. Germline CDR1 is SGHDN and CDR2 is FVKESK. Trimming took 6 bases from V and 4 from J; bases not matched to a gene: 10. This record belongs to a study of T cell changes during pregnancy in multiple sclerosis. Data came from immunoSEQ multiplex PCR; TCRdb stores just in-frame clones and leaves some out. The table has about 17,000 clones, under 90% seen once. The sample in question was CD8+ T cells from peripheral blood mononuclear cells, obtained after pregnancy. The V and J genes are TRBV14 and TRBJ1-2; TRBD1 agrees at 11 bases. This receptor was identified in a female donor with multiple sclerosis, enrolled in a pregnancy study. CDR3 DNA sequence: TGTGCCAGCAGGCCGGGACAGGGGGGGCCAAGCTATGGCTACACCTTC. Its translation is CASRPGQGGPSYGYTF. The full variable domain, in which reference TRBV14 and TRBJ1-2 provide the parts outside the CDR3, is EAGVTQFPSHSVIEKGQTVTLRCDPISGHDNLYWYRRVMGKEIKFLLHFVKESKQDESGMPNNRFLAERTGGTYSTLKVQPAELEDSGVYFCASRPGQGGPSYGYTFGSGTRLTVV.